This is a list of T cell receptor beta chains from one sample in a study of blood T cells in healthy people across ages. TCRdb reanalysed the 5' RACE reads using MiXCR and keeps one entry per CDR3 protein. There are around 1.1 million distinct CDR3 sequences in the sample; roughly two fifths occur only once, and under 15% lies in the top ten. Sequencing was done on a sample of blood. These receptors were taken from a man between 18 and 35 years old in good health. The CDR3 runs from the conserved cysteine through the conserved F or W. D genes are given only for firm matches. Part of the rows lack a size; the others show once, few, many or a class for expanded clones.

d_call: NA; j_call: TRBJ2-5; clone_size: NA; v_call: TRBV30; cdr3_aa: CAWSNGFGETQYF; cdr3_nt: TGTGCCTGGAGTAACGGGTTTGGGGAGACCCAGTACTTC
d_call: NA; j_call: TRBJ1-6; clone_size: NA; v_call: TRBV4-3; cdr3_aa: CASSQERGPNSPLHF; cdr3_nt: TGCGCCAGCAGCCAAGAAAGGGGACCCAATTCACCCCTCCACTTT
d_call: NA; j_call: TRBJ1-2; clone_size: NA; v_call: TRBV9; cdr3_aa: CASSVDPVRTGIGNYGYTF; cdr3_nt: TGTGCCAGCAGCGTAGACCCCGTCCGTACAGGGATCGGGAACTATGGCTACACCTTC
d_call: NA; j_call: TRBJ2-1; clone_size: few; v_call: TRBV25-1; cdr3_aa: CASSVDRKFYNEQFF; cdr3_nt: TGTGCCAGCAGTGTCGACAGGAAGTTCTACAATGAGCAGTTCTTC
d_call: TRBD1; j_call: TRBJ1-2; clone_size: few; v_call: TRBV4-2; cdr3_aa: CASSQDPGGYGGYTF; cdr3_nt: TGTGCCAGCAGCCAAGACCCAGGGGGCTACGGTGGCTACACCTTC
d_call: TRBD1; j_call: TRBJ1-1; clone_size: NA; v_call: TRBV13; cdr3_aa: CASRGRGPHTEAFF; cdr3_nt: TGTGCCAGCAGAGGCAGGGGGCCGCACACTGAAGCTTTCTTT
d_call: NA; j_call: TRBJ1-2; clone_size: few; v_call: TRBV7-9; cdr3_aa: CASSLDFPYGYTF; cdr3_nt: TGTGCCAGCAGCTTAGATTTCCCCTATGGCTACACCTTC
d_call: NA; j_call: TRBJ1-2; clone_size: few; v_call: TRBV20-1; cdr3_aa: CSARERDGLGYGYTF; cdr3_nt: TGCAGTGCTAGAGAACGGGACGGGCTCGGGTATGGCTACACCTTC
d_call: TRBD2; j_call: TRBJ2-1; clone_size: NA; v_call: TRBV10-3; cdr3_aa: CAITGSGGAGYNEQFF; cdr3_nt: TGTGCCATCACGGGAAGCGGGGGGGCCGGTTACAATGAGCAGTTCTTC
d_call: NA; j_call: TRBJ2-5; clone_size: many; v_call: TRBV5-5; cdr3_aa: CASILGGQETQYF; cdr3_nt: NA
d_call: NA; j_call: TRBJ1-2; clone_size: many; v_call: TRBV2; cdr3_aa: CASPGVRYTF; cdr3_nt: TGTGCCAGCCCAGGGGTTCGCTACACCTTC
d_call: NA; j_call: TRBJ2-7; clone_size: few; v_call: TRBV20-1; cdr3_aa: CSALRDGYEQYF; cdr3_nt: TGCAGTGCTCTTAGAGACGGGTACGAGCAGTACTTC
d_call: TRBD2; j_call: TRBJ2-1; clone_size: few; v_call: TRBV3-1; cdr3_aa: CASSQDLTSGYNEQFF; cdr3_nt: TGTGCCAGCAGCCAAGACTTGACTAGCGGTTACAATGAGCAGTTCTTC
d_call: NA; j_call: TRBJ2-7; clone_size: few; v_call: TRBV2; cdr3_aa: CASSEGSGNWYEQYF; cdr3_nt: TGTGCCAGCAGTGAAGGGTCAGGGAATTGGTACGAGCAGTACTTC
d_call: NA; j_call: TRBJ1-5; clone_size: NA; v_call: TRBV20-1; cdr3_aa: CSAREDSISNQPQHF; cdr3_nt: TGCAGTGCTAGAGAGGACAGTATTAGCAATCAGCCCCAGCATTTT
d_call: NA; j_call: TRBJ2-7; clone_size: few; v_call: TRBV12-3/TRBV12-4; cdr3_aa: CASSLDSRAEQYF; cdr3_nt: TGTGCCAGCAGTTTGGACAGTAGGGCCGAGCAGTACTTC
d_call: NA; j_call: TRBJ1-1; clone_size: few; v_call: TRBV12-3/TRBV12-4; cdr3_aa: CASSFMGSTEAFF; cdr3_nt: TGTGCCAGCAGTTTTATGGGGTCCACTGAAGCTTTCTTT
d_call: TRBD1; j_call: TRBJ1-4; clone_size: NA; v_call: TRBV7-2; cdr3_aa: CASSSGGTGGNEKLFF; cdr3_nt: TGTGCCAGCAGCTCCGGGGGGACAGGGGGAAATGAAAAACTGTTTTTT
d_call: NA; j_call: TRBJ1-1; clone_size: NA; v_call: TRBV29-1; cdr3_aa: CSVVNTEAFF; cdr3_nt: TGCAGCGTTGTTAACACTGAAGCTTTCTTT
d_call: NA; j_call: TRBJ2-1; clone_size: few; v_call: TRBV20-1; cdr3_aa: CSAPRQESYNEQFF; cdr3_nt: TGCAGTGCCCCTAGACAGGAGTCCTACAATGAGCAGTTCTTC
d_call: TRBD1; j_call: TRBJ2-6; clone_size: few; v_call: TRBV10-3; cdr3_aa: CAISESRQGSGANVLTF; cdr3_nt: TGTGCCATCAGTGAGTCGCGACAGGGCTCTGGGGCCAACGTCCTGACTTTC
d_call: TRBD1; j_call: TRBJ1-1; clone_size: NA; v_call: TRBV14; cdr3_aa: CASSITGGALGTEAFF; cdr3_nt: TGTGCCAGCAGTATAACAGGGGGCGCATTGGGCACTGAAGCTTTCTTT
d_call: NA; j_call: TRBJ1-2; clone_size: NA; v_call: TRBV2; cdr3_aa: CASSELTTGSGGYTF; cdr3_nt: TGTGCCAGCAGTGAATTGACCACTGGGTCGGGAGGCTACACCTTC
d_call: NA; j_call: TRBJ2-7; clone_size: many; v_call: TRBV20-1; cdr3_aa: CSAPAGDAGYYEQYF; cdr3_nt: TGCAGTGCTCCCGCCGGGGACGCGGGATATTACGAGCAGTACTTC